The sample holds one count of the clone carrying this T cell receptor beta chain. Its target is unknown. A read error may account for a junction end that differs from germline. These data belong to a study of T cells in Graves' hyperthyroidism and ophthalmopathy. No ophthalmopathy progression within 18 months constituted stable Graves' hyperthyroidism. With a duration under 2 months, the hyperthyroidism was newly diagnosed in patients aged 18 to 65. Authors of the study amplified TCR beta CDR3 regions from RNA transcripts. The HTBI primer set served for first-round RT-PCR of the TCR CDR3. MiXCR was run by TCRdb on the multiplex PCR reads, yielding one entry per CDR3 protein. The sample contains 96,000 or so distinct CDR3 sequences, about 51% of which appear only once. Study conclusions and caveats: A 13 V-J model separated ophthalmopathy from stable hyperthyroidism.

CDR3 length: 13 amino acids. Germline CDR1 reads SGHTA; CDR2 reads FQGNSA. Source material: blood. V and J are TRBV7-2 and TRBJ2-2; a possible D gene is TRBD2 (5 bases). The receptor was isolated from a woman in her thirties or forties with Graves' hyperthyroidism. The CDR3 region is CASSLRNTGKLFF. CDR3 DNA sequence: TGTGCCAGCAGCTTAAGGAACACCGGGAAGCTGTTCTTT. Complete variable domain (other parts from reference TRBV7-2 and TRBJ2-2): GAGVSQSPSNKVTEKGKDVELRCDPISGHTALYWYRQSLGQGLEFLIYFQGNSAPDKSGLPSDRFSAERTGGSVSTLTIQRTQQEDSAVYLCASSLRNTGKLFFGEGSRLTVL.